This T cell receptor beta chain was found in a study of cytomegalovirus exposure and HLA in healthy donors (TCRdb year 2017). For the wider study: An earlier analysis of more than 550 of the donors reported 250 to 300 Gb of sequence data and 95 million to 140 million unique TCR beta sequences obtained from around 180 million T cells. All discovery cohort repertoires had been generated using a single sequencing platform. An earlier analysis of nearly 600 of the donors applied high-throughput TCR beta sequencing to assess whether each TCR beta V gene segment acted as functional or pseudogenic. A later genetic analysis took genome-wide SNP genotypes for about 60% of the roughly 670 donors and used that subset as a discovery cohort. Because of strong linkage in the cohort, four or five DR-DQ haplotypes were treated as single units for association and clustering. Roughly 300 gigabases of sequencing data and 70 million to 100 million unique TCR sequences made up an early release that covered several hundred HLA-typed donors. Rather than using new phenotypic data, the later analysis identified candidate immune exposures from TCR beta sequences and from how often those sequences occurred across donors. To predict cytomegalovirus infection status, the study combined high-throughput TCR immunosequencing, statistical association of individual TCRs with disease status, and machine learning. Using immunosequencing, the study profiled T cell repertoires from some 670 subjects and related those repertoires to cytomegalovirus serostatus. In addition to the first cohort of roughly 700 subjects, a separate validation cohort of 120 different subjects was used. A later analysis re-analyzed previously published TCR beta repertoires from 666 donors and added high-resolution HLA genotyping to study TCR occurrence patterns. The study aimed to test whether signatures of past pathogen exposure could be identified by cataloging public T cell receptors. Among 398 genotyped donors of the cohort, an average of about 220,000 unique TCR beta nucleotide sequences was sequenced per donor, of which roughly 17% were non-productive. HLA typing covered class I and class II loci at four-digit resolution. Typing coverage differed by locus: A, B, C, DRB1 and DQB1 were typed in roughly 620-640 donors, DQA1 in approximately 520, DPA1 in around 580, and DPB1 in roughly 450. The genetic ancestry cluster associated with self-reported Caucasian donors included 81% of the roughly 390 genotyped donors. Donor age, sex, ethnicity and CMV serostatus were collected together with the repertoire data.

Comment on this clone: Its cognate antigen has yet to be identified. Within one base of it there is no much larger clone, and no base qualities were kept.

Library generation was performed with the immunoSEQ multiplex PCR assay. A mixture of 60 forward primers for TCR Vbeta segments and 13 reverse primers for TCR Jbeta segments was used in the multiplex PCR. Amplification of the CDR3 region of rearranged TCR beta genes was performed with a multiplex PCR assay on genomic DNA. Amplified TCR beta libraries were sequenced as 87-base-pair reads on the Illumina HiSeq System. The source study handled its data this way. A later analysis counted 65 million to 90 million unique TCR beta chains across the 666 repertoires, and some 11 million of these chains were shared by at least two donors. A nearest-neighbor algorithm error-corrected the raw reads and collapsed the reads into unique sequences, merging closely related sequences to remove PCR and sequencing errors. CDR3 sequences were aligned to IMGT reference sequences to assign V, D and J gene segments. For a sequence to be retained, at least a six-nucleotide match to both a V gene segment and a J gene segment was required. A rearrangement counted as productive if the CDR3 had no stop codons and remained in frame with V and J, and every other rearrangement counted as non-productive. CDR3 was defined by IMGT convention, running from the second conserved V-encoded cysteine to the conserved J-encoded phenylalanine. In an earlier analysis of 550 to 650 of the donors, sequences lacking an unambiguous match to a single V gene segment were excluded. An earlier analysis of fewer than 750 of the donors classified V segments as functional when productive rearrangements were above 56.7% and as segregating when the standard deviation between donors was above 5%. To diagnose cytomegalovirus status from the catalog of TCR beta chain sequences, a statistical classification framework was built. A later analysis assigned V and J genes by comparing TCR nucleotide sequences with IMGT/GENE-DB human TR gene sequences. A later analysis assigned CDR3 sequences and most-parsimonious VDJ recombination scenarios with the TCRdist pipeline. In a later analysis, each TCR beta chain was defined by its CDR3 amino acid sequence together with its V-gene family, and reads without a unique V-gene family were excluded. In a later analysis, several hundred highly shared, low-generation-probability nucleotide sequences were removed to address suspected cross-contamination and a sequencing artifact. For each public chain, a later analysis derived a clonal expansion index from normalized ranks of inferred template counts within each repertoire. Generation probabilities in a later analysis came from a VDJ recombination model fitted to out-of-frame rearrangements, and those results were checked against IGoR. A later analysis scored TCR-TCR, TCR-HLA and TCR-CMV co-occurrence with hypergeometric tests, applying a repertoire-size bias correction to TCR pairs. False discovery rates were estimated in a later analysis by permuting HLA or CMV assignments 20 times. In a later analysis, co-occurring TCRs were grouped with DBSCAN, and TCRdist sequence similarity was added when clustering was performed within HLA-allele-positive subsets. Co-occurrence clustering excluded repertoires with fewer than 30,000 or more than 120,000 public chains, plus five with anomalous nucleotide sharing. TCRdb mirrors the immuneACCESS table, restricted to in-frame sequences. Some clones are absent from its copies; in checked studies, under half trace to an unresolved V gene, and the reason for the others is unknown. The DNA gave D and trimming, while V, J and clone size come from that table. A total of 90,000 to 130,000 clones appear in this sample, about 80% of them only once. Around 15% of the sample belongs to the ten largest clones.

The cohort was made up of approximately 670 healthy bone marrow donors. At the time of sampling, all cohort members were nominally healthy, though unrecorded immune exposures were likely present. The donor was CMV seropositive and belonged to the group of 250 to 300 seropositive cohort members. A peripheral blood sample was provided by each donor, and peripheral blood mononuclear cells were used for TCR beta sequencing. Genomic DNA was extracted from the blood cell samples with the Qiagen DNeasy Blood Extraction Kit. What the work shows at the level of the full study, not this receptor alone: Compared with the 666-donor mean, donors in an Asian-associated ancestry cluster had fewer N-insertions in productive TCRs, according to a later genetic analysis. While some public TCRs were present in many individuals, most TCR sequences turned up only very rarely across donors. The classifier was reported to diagnose cytomegalovirus status with high specificity and sensitivity in both the original cohort and the validation cohort. When HLA alleles, especially DR and DQ, strongly co-occurred, TCR associations were difficult to assign to individual alleles. In a later analysis, HLA-associated TCR beta chains were found to be more clonally expanded and to have lower generation probabilities than equally common non-associated chains. The only immune exposure information available for the cohort was CMV serostatus. In a later genetic analysis, a missense DCLRE1C variant was associated with V-gene and J-gene trimming of TCR beta chains, and the association was replicated in an independent cohort. The cohort was sequenced for TCR beta chains only, and without alpha or paired-chain data the features that could be detected were limited. HLA typing was unavailable for some donors at each locus, so association tests used only the typed subset. According to a later analysis, parvovirus B19, influenza, CMV and Epstein-Barr virus appeared linked to several top co-occurrence clusters. Broadly in line with IMGT annotations, most TCR beta V segments showed up in productive rearrangements about 87% or about 30% of the time in an earlier analysis of some 590 of the donors. The study listed approximately 150 TCR beta chains as associated with cytomegalovirus. Over 15 rarely observed V segments, including chromosome 9 orphons, were excluded from the earlier analysis of about 600 of the donors because counts were too low. Some IMGT-functional V segments, including TRBV6-2 and TRBV6-3, could not be distinguished by the 87-base-pair reads and were therefore excluded. A further reported finding was that TCR beta sequences accurately predicted the HLA-A and HLA-B alleles for most subjects in the first cohort. Most CMV-associated TCR beta chains appeared to be HLA-restricted in a later analysis, and the HLA associations seemed to be driven largely by CMV exposure. A later analysis associated 15,000 to 20,000 TCR beta sequences with specific HLA alleles at a false discovery rate of 0.05. Linkage disequilibrium might explain the correlated functional status among segregating V segments, but an unknown experimental factor could not be excluded. The sequencing pipeline was judged likely to have produced a cluster of highly shared sequence variants as a technical artifact. In a later analysis, TCR association rates were found to vary across HLA loci, with the most associated TCRs seen for DRB1 alleles and the fewest for HLA-C alleles. Sequencing depth was assumed to be roughly uniform across donors in the presence/absence analyses, though that assumption may not hold. It was suggested by the authors that the approach could potentially be generalized to other disease states and immunological phenotypes. Three of the identified cytomegalovirus-associated TCR beta chains were confirmed in vitro to be specific for cytomegalovirus antigens.

Sequences SGHTA (CDR1) and FQGNSA (CDR2) are obtained from the germline V gene. The CDR3 holds 15 amino acids from the cysteine to the phenylalanine. Of all the DNA, just the CDR3 is kept, 45 bases in frame from base 1. V is pruned by 1 base and J by 4 bases, leaving 7 bases of the junction without a gene match. The rearranged segments are TRBV7-2 and TRBJ2-7; 7 bases in the junction line up with TRBD2. Source material: PBMCs. This sequence originates from a man aged 25-40 years in good health and CMV-seropositive. This receptor has the CDR3 CASSLVWEGRYEQYF. The nucleotide sequence reads TGTGCCAGCAGCTTAGTATGGGAGGGGCGTTACGAGCAGTACTTC.